This T cell receptor (beta chain) was captured in a study of T-cell reconstitution after alpha-beta-depleted transplantation in children. The germline V and J ends were trimmed by 7 bases and 7 bases, with 10 bases remaining between them. The CDR3 sequence is 11 residues long. The germline V gene has CDR1 SNHLY and CDR2 FYNNEI. Notes on this clonotype: Likely a read error: the CDR3 ends without its conserved phenylalanine or tryptophan.

A TCRbeta library incorporating unique molecular identifiers was prepared. TCRdb itself ran the PCR reads through MiXCR, one entry per CDR3 protein. This sample has about 350,000 distinct CDR3 sequences, with roughly 16% found just once. The sequence was obtained from a male patient aged 2 to 10 who had a stem cell transplant for acute lymphoblastic leukemia, so the T cells may come from the graft donor. This specimen was PBMCs, mostly from graft donor cells, taken 360 days after TCRalphabeta/CD19-depleted stem cell transplant. The V and J genes are TRBV2 and TRBJ1-1; D is possibly TRBD1 (5 bases). The CDR3 loop reads CASNGGVEAFC. The CDR3 nucleotides read TGTGCCAGCAATGGGGGGGTTGAAGCTTTCTGT.